This paragraph reports one TCR beta chain. Its antigen remains unknown. This specimen belongs to a study of T cell responses to AZD1222 COVID-19 vaccine. Looking at the study overall: Investigators merged groups given second doses at roughly 4 or roughly 12 weeks. Study-level results: There were mostly white British donors and more females than males, and clonal diversity was possibly underestimated.

Using immunoSEQ multiplex PCR, the repertoire was profiled, and TCRdb retains in-frame clones only, with some absent. The sample includes just under 100,000 clones, around nine tenths of them seen just once. Material: peripheral blood, obtained on day 0 of AZD1222 vaccination. This clonotype was sampled from an adult in good health.

The CDR3 loop is CASSTRVPYEQYF. In DNA, the CDR3 is TGTGCCAGCAGCACCAGGGTACCCTACGAGCAGTACTTC. The rearrangement joins TRBV7-8 to TRBJ2-7; D might be TRBD1 (5 bases). This CDR3 comprises 13 residues. Germline V gene lookup returns CDR1 SGHVS and CDR2 FQNEAQ. The V end was cut by 5 bases, the J end by 2 bases, with 10 bases between.